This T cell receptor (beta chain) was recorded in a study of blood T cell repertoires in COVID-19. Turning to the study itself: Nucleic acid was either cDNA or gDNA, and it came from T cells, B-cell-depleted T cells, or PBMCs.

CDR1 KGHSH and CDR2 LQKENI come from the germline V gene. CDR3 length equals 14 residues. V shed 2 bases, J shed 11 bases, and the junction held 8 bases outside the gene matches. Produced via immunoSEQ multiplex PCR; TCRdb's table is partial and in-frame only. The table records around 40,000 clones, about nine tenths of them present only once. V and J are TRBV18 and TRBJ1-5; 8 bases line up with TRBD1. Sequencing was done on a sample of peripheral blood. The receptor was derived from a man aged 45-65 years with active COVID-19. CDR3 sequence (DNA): TGTGCCAGCTCACCAGGGACAGGCCAAAAGACCCAGCATTTT. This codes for CASSPGTGQKTQHF.